One and the same sample provided the 27 T cell receptor beta chains below, sequenced in a study of T cell repertoires in cytomegalovirus infection. TCRdb re-called the reads with MiXCR, one entry per CDR3 protein. The profile covers around 180,000 distinct CDR3 sequences, with under 30% appearing a single time and approximately 31% taken by the ten largest. Material for sequencing was PBMCs. The receptors were gathered from a human donor in good health (CMV status not recorded). Some clones in this sample may be carry-over from other donors' samples.

The rearrangement uses TRBV6-5 and TRBJ1-2; D remains ambiguous. V was cut by 6 bases and J by 5 bases, with 13 bases left in between. In germline, CDR1 is MNHEY, CDR2 SVGAGI. The CDR3 extends over 13 amino acids. The CDR3 DNA follows: TGTGCCAGCAGCGATATCGGATTATATGGCTACACCTTC. This codes for CASSDIGLYGYTF.

The chain joins TRBV7-3 to TRBJ2-2, with a tentative D call TRBD1 (7 bases). Germline V gene lookup returns CDR1 SGHTA and CDR2 FQGTGA. The CDR3 has 14 amino acids. V lost 6 bases, J lost 2 bases, and 10 bases lay in between. The CDR3 is CASRRDRNTGELFF. CDR3 nucleotide sequence: TGTGCCAGCAGGCGGGACAGAAACACCGGGGAGCTGTTTTTT.

V gene TRBV5-8 combines with J gene TRBJ2-1; either TRBD1 or TRBD2 may supply D (5 bases each). Germline V gives CDR1 SGHTS, CDR2 YDEGEE. Trimming cost V 0 bases and J 5 bases, with 9 bases left between them. CDR3 size: 14 residues. The CDR3 here is CASSLGGANNEQFF. The CDR3 coding sequence is TGTGCCAGCAGCTTGGGAGGGGCGAACAATGAGCAGTTCTTC. The full variable domain, rest sourced from reference TRBV5-8 and TRBJ2-1, is EAGVTQSPTHLIKTRGQQATLRCSPISGHTSVYWYQQALGLGLQFLLWYDEGEERNRGNFPPRFSGRQFPNYSSELNVNALELEDSALYLCASSLGGANNEQFFGPGTRLTVL.

This clonotype was recorded a few times. This chain joins TRBV6-2 or TRBV6-3 and TRBJ2-2; D call uncertain. Germline CDR1 and CDR2: MNHEY and SVGEGT. The germline V and J ends were trimmed by 4 bases and 4 bases, with 4 bases remaining between them. The CDR3 extends over 12 amino acids. CDR3 sequence: CASSWTTGELFF. The CDR3 DNA is TGTGCCAGCAGTTGGACCACCGGGGAGCTGTTTTTT.

The chain links TRBV5-1 to TRBJ2-6; D is undetermined. Trimming took off 0 bases at V and 0 bases at J, with 7 bases between the two ends. Germline CDR1 reads SGHRS; CDR2 reads YFSETQ. This CDR3 spans 16 amino acids. The DNA of the CDR3 is TGCGCCAGCAGCTTGGTCACGGGCTCTGGGGCCAACGTCCTGACTTTC. Translation: CASSLVTGSGANVLTF.

The rearrangement links TRBV7-2 to TRBJ2-1, with TRBD2 identical over 10 bases. With V trimmed by 2 bases and J by 8 bases, 6 bases remained unmatched. CDR3 size: 15 residues. In germline, CDR1 is SGHTA, CDR2 FQGNSA. The CDR3 protein is CASSLSGGDPHEQFF. The CDR3 nucleotides are TGTGCCAGCAGCTTAAGCGGGGGGGACCCTCATGAGCAGTTCTTC.

This clonotype has more than one count but fewer than ten. This CDR3 reads CASSATGYEQYF. DNA for the CDR3: TGTGCCAGCAGCGCGACAGGCTACGAGCAGTACTTC. The V gene is TRBV14, the J gene TRBJ2-7; D possibly corresponds to TRBD1 (6 bases). Germline lookup yields CDR1 SGHDN and CDR2 FVKESK. Trimming took off 5 bases at V and 3 bases at J, with 8 bases between the two ends. The CDR3 contains 12 residues.

This clonotype was counted between two and nine times. The gene calls are TRBV6-1 and TRBJ2-7; D might be TRBD1 (5 bases). Germline-derived CDR1 and CDR2 are MNHNS and SASEGT. With 1 base removed from V and 2 bases from J, the gap between germline ends came to 12 bases. The CDR3 consists of 15 residues. CDR3 in DNA: TGTGCCAGCAGTGAAGAAGTGACAGCAACCTACGAGCAGTACTTC. Translation gives CASSEEVTATYEQYF.

The sample holds a few counts of this clonotype. V and J are TRBV5-1 and TRBJ1-1; D unclear. This CDR3 region has 15 residues. Germline CDR1 SGHRS, CDR2 YFSETQ. The germline V and J ends were trimmed by 4 bases and 1 base, with 14 bases remaining between them. The CDR3 loop reads CASSLTGQGNTEAFF. In DNA, the CDR3 is TGCGCCAGCAGCCTTACGGGCCAAGGGAACACTGAAGCTTTCTTT.

This clonotype was counted a few times. The CDR3 here is CSANRGLAGDTDTQYF. The DNA of the CDR3 is TGCAGTGCTAACCGGGGACTAGCGGGGGATACAGATACGCAGTATTTT. This chain connects TRBV20-1 to TRBJ2-3; TRBD2 matches 14 bases. V gave up 4 bases and J gave up 3 bases; unmatched junction bases: 6. The CDR3 is 16 residues long. Germline V CDR1 and CDR2: DFQATT, SNEGSKA (reference sequence).

The rearrangement uses TRBV6-2 or TRBV6-3 and TRBJ2-7, with D unresolved. There are 14 residues in the CDR3. Germline V lookup: CDR1 MNHEY, CDR2 SVGEGT. The germline V and J ends were trimmed by 5 bases and 6 bases, with 17 bases remaining between them. In nucleotides, the CDR3 is TGTGCCAGCAGTCCCCTTTCCGGGTTCGGCGAGCAGTACTTC. It encodes CASSPLSGFGEQYF.

This clonotype has only a few counts. The rearrangement links TRBV27 to TRBJ1-1; TRBD1 is a possible D gene (6 bases). V was cut by 6 bases and J by 0 bases, with 20 bases left in between. The CDR3 loop spans 17 amino acids. CDR1 is MNHEY and CDR2 is SMNVEV in the germline V gene (reference sequence). The CDR3 DNA is TGTGCCAGCAGCCGAAGGGCAGGGGAACTCATGAACACTGAAGCTTTCTTT. Translated: CASSRRAGELMNTEAFF.

Only a few counts were recorded for this clonotype. The chain couples TRBV12-3 or TRBV12-4 to TRBJ2-2, with 9 bases identical to TRBD2. The CDR3 has 15 amino acids. V was clipped by 6 bases and J by 3 bases; unmatched bases: 5. For the CDR3, the DNA is TGTGCCAGCAGCCCGACTAGCGGCTACACCGGGGAGCTGTTTTTT. This encodes CASSPTSGYTGELFF.

The chain uses TRBV6-2 or TRBV6-3 and TRBJ1-5, with D maybe TRBD1 (6 bases). The germline CDR1 and CDR2 sequences are MNHEY and SVGEGT. The CDR3 runs 15 residues. V shed 2 bases and J shed 7 bases, with 15 bases lying between them. In DNA form, the CDR3 reads TGTGCCAGCAGTTACGCGGCAGGGGTAGGGCAGCCCCAGCATTTT. This gives the protein CASSYAAGVGQPQHF.

This clonotype was detected a few times. The genes are TRBV5-1 and TRBJ1-4; D is unresolved. This CDR3 comprises 16 residues. Trimming removed 0 bases from V and 8 bases from J, with 17 bases in between. Germline V CDR1 and CDR2: SGHRS, YFSETQ. CDR3: CASSLEPAPSREKLFF. The CDR3, as DNA: TGCGCCAGCAGCTTGGAACCGGCCCCCAGTAGGGAAAAACTGTTTTTT.

This clonotype was counted a few times. The V and J genes are TRBV19 and TRBJ1-5; 7 positions match TRBD1. The CDR3 has 16 amino acids. J was trimmed by 0 bases and V by 3 bases; bases with no gene match: 5. Germline CDR1 LNHDA, CDR2 SQIVND (reference sequence). The CDR3 sequence: CASSIWGTASNQPQHF. In DNA, the CDR3 is TGTGCCAGTAGTATTTGGGGGACAGCTAGCAATCAGCCCCAGCATTTT.

The genes are TRBV5-1 and TRBJ1-1; D not certain. The germline CDR1 and CDR2 sequences are SGHRS and YFSETQ. The V end was cut by 0 bases, the J end by 4 bases, with 13 bases between. The CDR3 covers 15 residues. Here the CDR3 DNA reads TGCGCCAGCAGCTTGGACCCTGAAGGGTCCACTGAAGCTTTCTTT. Translated, it gives CASSLDPEGSTEAFF.

This clonotype has a handful of counts. V is TRBV2 and J is TRBJ2-5; 9 bases are shared with TRBD2. Germline CDR1 is SNHLY and CDR2 is FYNNEI. After removal of 11 bases from V and 5 bases from J, the junction contained 15 bases not matched to a gene. The CDR3 has 15 residues. The CDR3 loop reads CASHKGRGGSETQYF. The CDR3 region has the DNA TGTGCCTCCCACAAGGGGCGGGGGGGTTCCGAGACCCAGTACTTC.

The chain carries TRBV29-1 and TRBJ2-3; D call uncertain. Trimming pared 6 bases from V and 3 bases from J, leaving 13 bases between. The CDR3 runs to 13 residues. Germline CDR1 reads SQVTM; CDR2 reads ANQGSEA. The CDR3 region is CSVALVRTDTQYF. The CDR3 DNA sequence: TGCAGCGTCGCCTTAGTCAGAACAGATACGCAGTATTTT.

The chain recombines TRBV11-2 with TRBJ2-3, with unresolved D. The CDR3 length is 13 residues. V was clipped by 1 base and J by 2 bases, with 4 bases between them. Germline lookup yields CDR1 SGHAT and CDR2 FQNNGV. In DNA form, the CDR3 reads TGTGCCAGCAGCTTAGGGACCACAGATACGCAGTATTTT. This translates into CASSLGTTDTQYF.

This rearrangement joins TRBV6-1 to TRBJ2-5, with TRBD1 matching over 8 bases. J gave up 6 bases and V 2 bases, and 8 bases lay outside the gene matches. The CDR3 is 15 residues long. Germline loops: CDR1 MNHNS, CDR2 SASEGT. CDR3 sequence: CASSEKAGGRQTQYF. In DNA, the CDR3 is TGTGCCAGCAGTGAAAAGGCAGGGGGCCGGCAGACCCAGTACTTC.

The CDR3 DNA reads TGTGCCAGCAGCCCAAGGACAGGGAAGGAGGCTGAAGCTTTCTTT. Translation gives CASSPRTGKEAEAFF. This chain links TRBV7-9 with TRBJ1-1; 8 bases are shared with TRBD1. In germline, CDR1 is SEHNR, CDR2 FQNEAQ (reference sequence). The CDR3 runs 15 residues. V was clipped by 5 bases and J by 6 bases; unmatched bases: 11.

This chain joins TRBV29-1 and TRBJ1-1; D possibly corresponds to TRBD1 (6 bases). CDR1 is SQVTM, CDR2 ANQGSEA, per germline. The CDR3 is made up of 11 amino acids. The V end lost 8 bases, the J end lost 6 bases, and 13 bases lay between the germline ends. CDR3 protein: CSYTGLAEAFF. CDR3 nucleotides: TGCAGCTACACAGGGTTAGCTGAAGCTTTCTTT. Using reference TRBV29-1 and TRBJ1-1 for the parts outside the CDR3, the full variable domain is SAVISQKPSRDICQRGTSLTIQCQVDSQVTMMFWYRQQPGQSLTLIATANQGSEATYESGFVIDKFPISRPNLTFSTLTVSNMSPEDSSIYLCSYTGLAEAFFGQGTRLTVV.

J is TRBJ2-3 and V is TRBV5-5, with D possibly TRBD2 on 5 matching bases. Germline V CDR1 and CDR2: SGHKS, YYEKEE (reference sequence). Trimming stripped 0 bases from V and 1 base from J, with 9 bases between. The CDR3 runs 15 residues. CDR3 sequence reads: CASSLEPGGTDTQYF. The CDR3 coding sequence is TGTGCCAGCAGCTTGGAGCCCGGGGGCACAGATACGCAGTATTTT.

This clonotype was seen at least ten times. The chain couples TRBV2 to TRBJ1-6; D gene ambiguous. CDR1 is SNHLY, CDR2 FYNNEI, per germline. The length of the CDR3 is 16 residues. The V end lost 7 bases, the J end lost 5 bases, and 18 bases lay between the germline ends. The CDR3 is CASTSRSQENNSPLHF. CDR3 nucleotides: TGTGCCAGCACCTCGAGGAGTCAGGAAAATAATTCACCCCTCCACTTT.

With regard to this clonotype: Its ends do not fully match the called genes, so a read error is possible. The chain has TRBV12-3 or TRBV12-4 and TRBJ1-4; possibly TRBD1 for D (6 bases). This CDR3 has 14 residues. The CDR3 DNA follows: TGTGCCGGCAGGGGTGGGCCTTTTAATGAAAAACTGTTTTTT. As protein: CAGRGGPFNEKLFF.

Of note for this clonotype: This may be a read error, as it is one base from a much larger clone. The CDR3 DNA reads TGTGCCAGCAGCGGACAGGGGGCCGGGGCGCTGTTTTTT. It yields the protein CASSGQGAGALFF. V is TRBV7-2 and J is TRBJ2-2; 11 bases match TRBD1. This CDR3 comprises 13 residues. Germline CDR1 and CDR2: SGHTA and FQGNSA.